One T cell receptor (beta chain) is described in this entry. What it recognizes is unknown. An end of the junction differs from the germline gene, which may be a read error. The sample originates from a study of T cells in Graves' hyperthyroidism and ophthalmopathy. General study points: Blood held most thyroid clonotypes expanded above 0.001 frequency.

Template material for amplifying TCR beta CDR3 regions consisted of RNA transcripts. TCR CDR3 underwent first-round RT-PCR with the HTBI primer set. TCRdb fed the multiplex PCR reads into MiXCR, producing one record per CDR3 protein. This table has roughly 570,000 distinct CDR3 sequences, about half appearing once. This CDR3 is 13 amino acids long. CDR1 and CDR2 (germline): SGHKS, YYEKEE (reference sequence). The chain combines TRBV5-5 with TRBJ1-1; D perhaps matches TRBD1 (5 bases). The specimen sequenced was peripheral blood or thyroid tissue (not recorded which). The receptor was isolated from an adult woman with Graves' disease, either hyperthyroidism or ophthalmopathy (not recorded which). The CDR3 reads CASSFGADTGAFF. Here the CDR3 DNA reads TGTGCCAGCAGCTTCGGGGCCGACACTGGAGCTTTCTTT.